This T cell receptor beta chain was captured in a study of blood T cell repertoires in COVID-19 (TCRdb year 2020). Some background on the complete study: Samples from collaborators originated in the United States, Italy and Spain and spanned both the acute and convalescent phases of COVID-19. The material from the prospective study consisted of cDNA or gDNA derived from T cells, B-cell-depleted T cells, or PBMCs. Subjects who had been exposed to COVID-19, were actively infected with it, or had recovered from it provided the deeply sampled blood TCRbeta repertoires that made up the dataset. A freely available public database, intended as a resource for researchers studying the immune response to SARS-CoV-2, is where the repertoires were released. Samples came from the ongoing ImmuneRACE study (first 160 participants) plus 1,254 subjects from 6 global collaborators. Sample metadata almost always included a de-identified subject ID, COVID-19 status, age in years and sex. HLA class I and class II types, where available, came from metadata supplied by the sample provider rather than from assay-based typing. General study outcomes and caveats: Clinical and demographic metadata were provided uncurated, with the amount varying by source and participant.

Regarding this clone: Its binding antigen is unknown. Base qualities were left out, and no much larger clone turns up one base away.

The collaborating institutions used their own protocols to collect whole blood in K2EDTA tubes. For TCRbeta analysis, collaborator samples were shipped as frozen whole blood, as isolated PBMCs, or as DNA extracted from either sample type. According to the germline V gene (reference sequence), CDR1 reads SEHNR and CDR2 reads FQNEAQ. The CDR3 runs 14 amino acids, cysteine and phenylalanine included. Solely the CDR3 DNA is kept, with 42 bases framed from the first base. V drops 1 base and J drops 4 bases, leaving 8 bases in between. TCRbeta CDR3 regions were amplified from genomic DNA by means of the immunoSEQ Assay, a bias-controlled multiplex PCR. The paper's processing steps were these. Nucleated cell counts per sample were estimated from amplification of reference gene primers within the assay. To quantify the absolute abundance of each unique TCRbeta CDR3 rearrangement, sequence reads were collapsed and filtered. For each sample, productive Simpson clonality was calculated as the square root of Simpson's diversity index over productive rearrangements. This immuneACCESS table, as held by TCRdb, lists in-frame sequences with V and J called but not all clones. Of the missing ones, under half trace to an unresolved V gene in checked studies; the others have no known cause. V, J and clone size reflect that table, while D and trimming were determined from the DNA. In this sample the table shows fewer than 350,000 clones, approximately 86% of which occur a single time. The leading ten clones occupy 9.4% of the sample.

The TCR sequence derives from a man aged 18 to 29 with active or convalescent COVID-19. The V and J genes are TRBV7-9 and TRBJ1-5; tentative D gene TRBD1, with 6 bases matching. The sample comprised peripheral blood. The CDR3 region reads CASSLGTANQPQHF. The DNA sequence is as follows: TGTGCCAGCAGCTTAGGGACAGCAAATCAGCCCCAGCATTTT.